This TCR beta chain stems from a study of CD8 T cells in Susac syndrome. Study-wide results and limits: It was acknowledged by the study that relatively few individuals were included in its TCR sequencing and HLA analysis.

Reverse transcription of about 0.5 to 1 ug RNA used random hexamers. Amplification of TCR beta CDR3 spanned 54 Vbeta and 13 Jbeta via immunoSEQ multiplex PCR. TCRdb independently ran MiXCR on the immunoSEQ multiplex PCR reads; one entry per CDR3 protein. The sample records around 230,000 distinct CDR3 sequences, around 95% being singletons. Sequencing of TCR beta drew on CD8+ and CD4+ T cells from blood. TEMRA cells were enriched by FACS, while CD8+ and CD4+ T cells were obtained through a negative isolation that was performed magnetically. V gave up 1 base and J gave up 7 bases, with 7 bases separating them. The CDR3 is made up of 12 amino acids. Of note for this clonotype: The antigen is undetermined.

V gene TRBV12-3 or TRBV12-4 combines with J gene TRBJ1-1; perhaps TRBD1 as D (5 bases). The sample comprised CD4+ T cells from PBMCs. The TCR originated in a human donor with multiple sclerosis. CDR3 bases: TGTGCCAGCAGTTTAGTGGGGGGTGAAGCTTTCTTT. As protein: CASSLVGGEAFF.